The 9 T cell receptor beta chains in this list originate from one sample, sequenced in a study of cytomegalovirus exposure and HLA in healthy donors. TCRdb keeps only in-frame clones here, not all; method: immunoSEQ multiplex PCR. The repertoire holds more than 250,000 clones, about 85% seen once, with about 1% in the top ten. Sequenced: PBMCs. These receptors all come from a woman aged 25 to 39 in good health and CMV-seropositive.

The J gene is TRBJ2-1, the V gene TRBV19; 8 bases match TRBD2. The germline V gene encodes CDR1 LNHDA and CDR2 SQIVND (reference sequence). The CDR3 is made up of 14 amino acids. J gave up 7 bases and V 5 bases, and 7 bases lay outside the gene matches. DNA of the CDR3: TGTGCCAGTAGTTCAGGGACTAGGGGGAATGAGCAGTTCTTC. It is translated as CASSSGTRGNEQFF.

The V call is TRBV6-7, the J call TRBJ2-2; the match to TRBD1 covers 8 bases. TRBV6-7 is annotated as an ORF whose role is uncertain. This CDR3 region has 20 residues. V lost 5 bases and J lost 3; bases outside the gene matches: 20. The CDR3 DNA follows: TGTGCCAGCAGTAACCACCGGGACAGGATATCCGAGGAGGACACCGGGGAGCTGTTTTTT. This encodes CASSNHRDRISEEDTGELFF.

The rearrangement joins TRBV7-7 to TRBJ2-3, with D perhaps matching TRBD1 or TRBD2 (5 bases each). Germline CDR1 reads SSHAT; CDR2 reads FNYEAQ (reference sequence). The CDR3 totals 15 residues. Trimming pared 5 bases from V and 0 bases from J, leaving 12 bases between. The CDR3: CASSPGTVSTDTQYF. The CDR3 DNA sequence: TGTGCCAGCAGCCCCGGGACGGTTAGCACAGATACGCAGTATTTT. The full variable domain, its missing parts supplied by reference TRBV7-7 and TRBJ2-3, is GAGVSQSPRYKVTKRGQDVTLRCDPISSHATLYWYQQALGQGPEFLTYFNYEAQPDKSGLPSDRFSAERPEGSISTLTIQRTEQRDSAMYRCASSPGTVSTDTQYFGPGTRLTVL.

This rearrangement joins TRBV5-4 to TRBJ2-2; tentative D call: TRBD2 (6 bases). V was trimmed by 2 bases and J by 7 bases, leaving 6 bases between them. Germline CDR1 SGHNT, CDR2 YYREEE (reference sequence). The CDR3 is 12 residues long. The CDR3 sequence is CASSFGGGELFF. The CDR3 DNA reads TGTGCCAGCAGCTTCGGGGGCGGGGAGCTGTTTTTT.

CDR3 amino acids: CASSYSGQPNTGELFF. The DNA of the CDR3 is TGTGCCAGCAGTTACTCTGGACAGCCGAACACCGGGGAGCTGTTTTTT. The chain employs TRBV6-5 and TRBJ2-2; D may be TRBD1 (6 bases). The V gene lost 0 bases and the J gene lost 0 bases, with 8 bases spanning the gap. This CDR3 has 16 amino acids. Germline V gene data show CDR1 as MNHEY and CDR2 as SVGAGI.

The genes are TRBV2 and TRBJ1-1, with a tentative D call TRBD1 (5 bases). The CDR3 length is 16 residues. Germline-derived CDR1 and CDR2 are SNHLY and FYNNEI. V was trimmed by 7 bases and J by 0 bases, leaving 18 bases between them. DNA of the CDR3: TGTGCCAGCAAAACCCAGGGCTTTGCCTTGAACACTGAAGCTTTCTTT. The encoded protein is CASKTQGFALNTEAFF.

The genes are TRBV27 and TRBJ1-2; D ambiguous. Germline loops: CDR1 MNHEY, CDR2 SMNVEV (reference sequence). The CDR3 consists of 18 residues. Deletions cut 3 bases from V and 2 bases from J, with 22 bases between. The DNA for the CDR3 is TGTGCCAGCAGTTTTACCCCACCGGGCTTGACGGTGAACTATGGCTACACCTTC. Translation: CASSFTPPGLTVNYGYTF.

The rearrangement uses TRBV11-3 and TRBJ2-3; weak D call: TRBD1 (5 bases). Per germline, CDR1 SGHNT and CDR2 YENEEA. CDR3 length: 16 amino acids. Trimming removed 3 bases from V and 2 bases from J, with 15 bases in between. The CDR3 is CASSFLNRQTTDTQYF. The CDR3 DNA sequence: TGTGCCAGCAGCTTCCTAAACCGACAGACCACAGATACGCAGTATTTT.

The sample holds a few counts of this clone. The chain links TRBV28 to TRBJ2-7; D unclear. V lost 3 bases and J lost 7, with 16 bases in between. This CDR3 region has 14 residues. Per the germline V gene, CDR1 is MDHEN and CDR2 is SYDVKM. CDR3 in amino acids: CASSFMSGPGEQYF. The CDR3 coding sequence is TGTGCCAGCAGTTTCATGTCCGGGCCCGGGGAGCAGTACTTC. Filled out from reference TRBV28 and TRBJ2-7, the complete variable domain reads DVKVTQSSRYLVKRTGEKVFLECVQDMDHENMFWYRQDPGLGLRLIYFSYDVKMKEKGDIPEGYSVSREKKERFSLILESASTNQTSMYLCASSFMSGPGEQYFGPGTRLTVT.